The 31 T cell receptor beta chains presented below share a single source sample, sequenced in a study of T cell changes during pregnancy in multiple sclerosis. Some clones are missing from TCRdb's copy, which holds only in-frame ones; the method was immunoSEQ multiplex PCR. The table has more than 65,000 clones, nearly 95% seen once. This specimen was peripheral blood, taken in the second trimester of pregnancy. These receptor sequences come from a female donor with multiple sclerosis, enrolled in a pregnancy study.

This chain links TRBV18 with TRBJ2-1, with 7 positions matching TRBD1. CDR3 length: 13 residues. V was clipped by 9 bases and J by 2 bases; unmatched bases: 4. Germline V gene sequence: CDR1 KGHSH, CDR2 LQKENI. The CDR3 DNA follows: TGTGCCAGTTTACAGGGGACCTACAATGAGCAGTTCTTC. It specifies CASLQGTYNEQFF.

Here the CDR3 DNA reads TGTGCCAGCAGTGAAGCCATTTACGGGGATAGCTATGGCTACACCTTC. This codes for CASSEAIYGDSYGYTF. The chain couples TRBV2 to TRBJ1-2; D gene uncertain. Germline values: CDR1 SNHLY, CDR2 FYNNEI. The length of the CDR3 is 16 residues. V was trimmed by 0 bases and J by 4 bases, leaving 15 bases between them. Full variable domain (missing parts from reference TRBV2 and TRBJ1-2): EPEVTQTPSHQVTQMGQEVILRCVPISNHLYFYWYRQILGQKVEFLVSFYNNEISEKSEIFDDQFSVERPDGSNFTLKIRSTKLEDSAMYFCASSEAIYGDSYGYTFGSGTRLTVV.

The chain combines TRBV5-1 with TRBJ2-2; 8 bases map to TRBD1. J was trimmed by 1 base and V by 6 bases; bases with no gene match: 8. The germline V gene has CDR1 SGHRS and CDR2 YFSETQ. The CDR3 is 16 amino acids. DNA of the CDR3: TGCGCCAGCACCCACCTGACAGGGGTGAACACCGGGGAGCTGTTTTTT. It specifies CASTHLTGVNTGELFF. The entire variable domain, with the rest obtained from reference TRBV5-1 and TRBJ2-2, is as follows: KAGVTQTPRYLIKTRGQQVTLSCSPISGHRSVSWYQQTPGQGLQFLFEYFSETQRNKGNFPGRFSGRQFSNSRSEMNVSTLELGDSALYLCASTHLTGVNTGELFFGEGSRLTVL.

This chain links TRBV30 with TRBJ2-7; TRBD2 aligns across 7 bases. With 5 bases clipped from V and 7 bases from J, the junction kept 14 bases outside the gene matches. Per germline, CDR1 GTSNPN and CDR2 SVGIG (reference sequence). The CDR3 contains 14 residues. The CDR3 nucleotides are TGTGCCTGGGGATGGGGAGGGCTGGTGGAAGAGCAGTACTTC. This sequence encodes CAWGWGGLVEEQYF.

The chain links TRBV12-1 to TRBJ2-3; the tabulated D call, TRBD2, remains unverified against the DNA. TRBV12-1 is listed as a pseudogene. This CDR3 spans 15 amino acids. CDR3 DNA sequence: TGTGCCAGCATCATTAACGGGGTATGCACAGATACGCAGTATTTT. This gives the protein CASIINGVCTDTQYF.

The V call is TRBV11-2, the J call TRBJ2-7, with 9 bases that match TRBD1. Trimming removed 1 base from V and 2 bases from J; junction bases left unmatched: 3. The germline gives CDR1 SGHAT, CDR2 FQNNGV. This CDR3 region has 15 residues. The CDR3 DNA is TGTGCCAGCAGCTTAGTCAGGGACAGGGCCTACGAGCAGTACTTC. Protein product: CASSLVRDRAYEQYF.

The chain has TRBV4-1 and TRBJ1-5, with 7 bases lining up with TRBD1. Trimming took 5 bases from V and 3 from J; bases not matched to a gene: 7. This CDR3 comprises 15 residues. The germline V gene encodes CDR1 MGHRA and CDR2 YSYEKL. The CDR3 reads CASSSTGTVNQPQHF. In DNA form, the CDR3 reads TGCGCCAGCAGCTCGACAGGGACGGTCAATCAGCCCCAGCATTTT.

The V and J genes are TRBV12-5 and TRBJ2-1; 10 nucleotides agree with TRBD2. CDR1 and CDR2 (germline): LGHNT, FRNRAP. Trimming took 0 bases from V and 5 from J; bases not matched to a gene: 10. The CDR3 runs to 18 residues. Here the CDR3 DNA reads TGTGCTAGTGGTTTGGTACAGTTGGGGAGCGGGAGGGACAATGAGCAGTTCTTC. Protein: CASGLVQLGSGRDNEQFF.

The rearrangement joins TRBV27 to TRBJ1-1; 8 bases match TRBD1. V trimming: 3 bases; J trimming: 6 bases; junction bases outside the gene matches: 6. The CDR3 length is 14 residues. Germline loops: CDR1 MNHEY, CDR2 SMNVEV (reference sequence). The CDR3, as DNA: TGTGCCAGCAGTTTGCAGCAGGGGGCCGCTGAAGCTTTCTTT. This codes for CASSLQQGAAEAFF.

As concerns this clone: Within the sample, other DNA sequences also encode this same CDR3. The V and J genes are TRBV6-1 and TRBJ2-7, with D possibly matching TRBD2 (5 bases). The CDR3 covers 12 residues. V lost 2 bases and J lost 4, with 6 bases in between. Per germline, CDR1 MNHNS and CDR2 SASEGT. The CDR3 coding sequence is TGTGCCAGCAGTGAACCGGGGTACGAGCAGTACTTC. It is translated as CASSEPGYEQYF.

The chain has TRBV30 and TRBJ2-7; 9 bases align to TRBD1. CDR3 length: 15 amino acids. CDR1 is GTSNPN, CDR2 SVGIG, per germline (reference sequence). V was clipped by 1 base and J by 3 bases; unmatched bases: 7. The DNA of the CDR3 is TGTGCCTGGAGTGCCGGGACAGGGAGAGGCTACGAGCAGTACTTC. This gives the protein CAWSAGTGRGYEQYF.

This chain uses TRBV5-6 with TRBJ1-1; 11 positions agree with TRBD1. The ends lost 3 bases at V and 0 bases at J; junction bases unmatched: 10. Germline CDR1 SGHDT, CDR2 YYEEEE. CDR3 size: 18 residues. The CDR3 reads CASSSTDRGLGVNTEAFF. The CDR3 bases are TGTGCCAGCAGCTCTACGGACAGGGGGCTGGGGGTGAACACTGAAGCTTTCTTT.

The chain joins TRBV7-2 to TRBJ2-2, with 8 bases lining up with TRBD2. The germline V gene has CDR1 SGHTA and CDR2 FQGNSA. This CDR3 has 14 residues. J was trimmed by 9 bases and V by 4 bases; bases with no gene match: 7. CDR3 coding DNA: TGTGCCAGCAGCTCGGGACTAGGGGACCGGGAGCTGTTTTTT. Encoded protein: CASSSGLGDRELFF.

The chain joins TRBV7-8 to TRBJ2-7; the match to TRBD2 covers 12 bases. The V segment lost 5 bases and the J segment 1 base; nucleotides outside the gene matches: 6. The CDR3 sequence is 16 residues long. Germline V gene sequence: CDR1 SGHVS, CDR2 FQNEAQ. CDR3 sequence (DNA): TGTGCCAGCAGCCCCAGACTAGCGGGAGTATCCTACGAGCAGTACTTC. It translates to CASSPRLAGVSYEQYF.

J is TRBJ1-2 and V is TRBV30; D possibly corresponds to TRBD1 (6 bases). Germline assignment: CDR1 GTSNPN and CDR2 SVGIG (reference sequence). The CDR3 loop spans 15 amino acids. V was clipped by 0 bases and J by 7 bases, with 18 bases between them. The CDR3 DNA follows: TGTGCCTGGAGTGTAGGGGGACCCCTGCAGGGTGGCTACACCTTC. It yields the protein CAWSVGGPLQGGYTF. Together with reference TRBV30 and TRBJ1-2, the CDR3 gives the full variable domain: SQTIHQWPATLVQPVGSPLSLECTVEGTSNPNLYWYRQAAGRGLQLLFYSVGIGQISSEVPQNLSASRPQDRQFILSSKKLLLSDSGFYLCAWSVGGPLQGGYTFGSGTRLTVV.

The V and J genes are TRBV27 and TRBJ2-1; the D gene is possibly TRBD1 (8 bases). This CDR3 has 16 residues. CDR1 MNHEY and CDR2 SMNVEV come from the germline V gene (reference sequence). V was pared by 6 bases and J by 3 bases, with 18 bases between. CDR3 DNA: TGTGCCAGCAGCCGTACAGGGGGAGGGTTCTACAATGAGCAGTTCTTC. Translated: CASSRTGGGFYNEQFF.

The rearrangement links TRBV6-5 to TRBJ1-3; possible D gene TRBD1, 5 bases. The V and J ends lost 2 bases and 4 bases respectively, with 12 bases between them. Per germline, CDR1 MNHEY and CDR2 SVGAGI. This CDR3 has 15 amino acids. Here the CDR3 DNA reads TGTGCCAGCAGTTACGATGGGGCGCGCGGAAACACCATATATTTT. This sequence encodes CASSYDGARGNTIYF.

This rearrangement joins TRBV19 to TRBJ1-3, with D uncertain. The CDR3 length is 13 residues. V lost 6 bases and J 12 bases, leaving 18 bases between the germline ends. Germline CDR1 reads LNHDA; CDR2 reads SQIVND (reference sequence). The CDR3 coding sequence is TGTGCCAGTAGGAGCGACCCCTTGAATGACATATATTTT. Protein product: CASRSDPLNDIYF.

In DNA, the CDR3 is TGTGCCAGCAGTGACTGGACAGACAATGAGCAGTTCTTC. Residues: CASSDWTDNEQFF. The gene calls are TRBV2 and TRBJ2-1; perhaps TRBD1 as D (6 bases). The CDR3 has 13 residues. Germline V CDR1 and CDR2: SNHLY, FYNNEI. V shed 3 bases and J shed 5 bases, with 8 bases lying between them. The full variable domain, with the rest looked up from reference TRBV2 and TRBJ2-1, is EPEVTQTPSHQVTQMGQEVILRCVPISNHLYFYWYRQILGQKVEFLVSFYNNEISEKSEIFDDQFSVERPDGSNFTLKIRSTKLEDSAMYFCASSDWTDNEQFFGPGTRLTVL.

The gene calls are TRBV7-2 and TRBJ2-5; TRBD1 might be the D (6 bases). CDR3 length: 14 amino acids. Germline CDR1 is SGHTA and CDR2 is FQGNSA. V was shortened by 1 base and J by 3 bases, with 9 bases between the two germline ends. Written as DNA, the CDR3 is TGTGCCAGCAGCTTAGAGGACAGAGAAGAGACCCAGTACTTC. Translated: CASSLEDREETQYF. The full variable domain, in which reference TRBV7-2 and TRBJ2-5 provide the parts outside the CDR3, is GAGVSQSPSNKVTEKGKDVELRCDPISGHTALYWYRQSLGQGLEFLIYFQGNSAPDKSGLPSDRFSAERTGGSVSTLTIQRTQQEDSAVYLCASSLEDREETQYFGPGTRLLVL.

The rearrangement uses TRBV18 and TRBJ2-7, with D unresolved. Germline lookup yields CDR1 KGHSH and CDR2 LQKENI. Trimming pared 0 bases from V and 0 bases from J, leaving 3 bases between. The CDR3 totals 13 residues. CDR3 nucleotides: TGTGCCAGCTCACCACCGAGCTCCTACGAGCAGTACTTC. It is translated as CASSPPSSYEQYF.

The chain combines TRBV19 with TRBJ1-4, with D tentatively TRBD1 (6 bases). The germline gives CDR1 LNHDA, CDR2 SQIVND (reference sequence). The CDR3 loop spans 17 amino acids. Trimming stripped 6 bases from V and 5 bases from J, with 22 bases between. CDR3: CASRISRVGQKNEKLFF. The CDR3 region has the DNA TGTGCCAGTAGGATTTCCCGAGTTGGACAGAAAAATGAAAAACTGTTTTTT.

The chain is built from TRBV9 and TRBJ1-1; D is uncertain. V was shortened by 4 bases and J by 1 base, with 14 bases between the two germline ends. Germline V lookup: CDR1 SGDLS, CDR2 YYNGEE. The CDR3 has 15 residues. This CDR3 reads CASSPGGETNTEAFF. Here the CDR3 DNA reads TGTGCCAGCAGCCCTGGTGGGGAGACGAACACTGAAGCTTTCTTT.

The chain recombines TRBV10-3 with TRBJ2-7; 9 bases map to TRBD2. This CDR3 spans 16 amino acids. Germline V gives CDR1 ENHRY, CDR2 SYGVKD. V shed 5 bases, J shed 3 bases, and the junction held 11 bases outside the gene matches. DNA of the CDR3: TGTGCCATCAGTTCCTCGAATAGCGGGAGTAGCTACGAGCAGTACTTC. Amino acids: CAISSSNSGSSYEQYF.

The chain joins TRBV11-2 to TRBJ2-7; D is possibly TRBD1 (5 bases). Germline V gene sequence: CDR1 SGHAT, CDR2 FQNNGV. This CDR3 region has 18 residues. V dropped 5 bases and J dropped 4 bases, with 27 bases sitting between them. CDR3 loop: CASSATVARGGDPYEQYF. DNA of the CDR3: TGTGCCAGCAGCGCCACGGTGGCTAGGGGTGGAGATCCATACGAGCAGTACTTC.

J is TRBJ2-6 and V is TRBV25-1; tentatively, D is TRBD2 (6 bases). The V end was cut by 1 base, the J end by 2 bases, with 9 bases between. CDR3 size: 16 residues. Germline V gene data show CDR1 as MGHDK and CDR2 as SYGVNS. CDR3 protein: CASSEFRRAGANVLTF. In DNA, the CDR3 is TGTGCCAGCAGTGAATTTAGGAGGGCTGGGGCCAACGTCCTGACTTTC.

V and J are TRBV18 and TRBJ2-1; D is unclear. Trimming took 4 bases from V and 7 from J, leaving 11 bases between them. Germline CDR1 KGHSH, CDR2 LQKENI. This CDR3 comprises 13 residues. CDR3 nucleotide sequence: TGTGCCAGCTCACTCACCGCCGGGAATGAGCAGTTCTTC. This gives the protein CASSLTAGNEQFF.

Sample share makes this clone medium-sized. This sample also contains other DNA sequences that code for the same CDR3. This chain links TRBV6-4 with TRBJ1-2; 7 nucleotides match TRBD1. After removal of 3 bases from V and 2 bases from J, the junction contained 0 bases not matched to a gene. The CDR3 is 13 residues long. Germline V lookup: CDR1 MRHNA, CDR2 SNTAGT. The CDR3 DNA follows: TGTGCCAGCAGTGAGACAGGGAACTATGGCTACACCTTC. Translated: CASSETGNYGYTF.

The J gene is TRBJ2-7, the V gene TRBV28; 9 bases match TRBD1. The germline V gene encodes CDR1 MDHEN and CDR2 SYDVKM. This CDR3 comprises 12 residues. V lost 4 bases and J lost 5; bases outside the gene matches: 0. The CDR3 spells CASSWDRDEQYF. In nucleotides, the CDR3 is TGTGCCAGCAGTTGGGACAGGGACGAGCAGTACTTC.

V gene TRBV11-2 combines with J gene TRBJ2-2, with TRBD2 identical over 11 bases. V was clipped by 4 bases and J by 5 bases; unmatched bases: 6. This CDR3 comprises 16 residues. The germline gives CDR1 SGHAT, CDR2 FQNNGV. This chain's CDR3 is CASSSGLADPTGELFF. The CDR3 region has the DNA TGTGCCAGCAGCTCGGGACTAGCGGATCCAACCGGGGAGCTGTTTTTT.

The DNA for the CDR3 is TGCGCCAGCAGCTTGGGGGTCCTAGTCCAAGAGACCCAGTACTTC. It translates to CASSLGVLVQETQYF. The J gene is TRBJ2-5, the V gene TRBV5-1; no firm D call. Germline lookup yields CDR1 SGHRS and CDR2 YFSETQ. The V end lost 0 bases, the J end lost 1 base, and 10 bases lay between the germline ends. CDR3 size: 15 residues.